Below, 21 T cell receptor beta chains from the same sample are listed, as sequenced in a study of T cells in Graves' hyperthyroidism and ophthalmopathy. TCR beta CDR3 sequences were amplified from RNA transcripts. Using the HTBI primer set, a first-round RT-PCR was run on the TCR CDR3. TCRdb independently ran MiXCR on the multiplex PCR reads; one entry per CDR3 protein. This sample carries under 350,000 distinct CDR3 sequences, around a sixth of them seen once, and the ten largest clones take around 47%. Sample: blood. These receptors all come from a woman aged 45-59 years with Graves' hyperthyroidism.

This clonotype was picked up many times. The chain is built from TRBV7-9 and TRBJ1-1; D is undetermined. The CDR3 runs to 14 residues. Trimming cost V 2 bases and J 7 bases, with 14 bases left between them. The germline V gene encodes CDR1 SEHNR and CDR2 FQNEAQ (reference sequence). CDR3: CASSLSLGIGEAFF. CDR3 bases: TGTGCCAGCAGCTTAAGTTTAGGAATCGGTGAAGCTTTCTTT.

This clonotype showed up many times. The chain has TRBV28 and TRBJ1-1; D is uncertain. The V gene's germline CDR1 is MDHEN and CDR2 SYDVKM. This CDR3 has 12 residues. V lost 3 bases and J 6 bases, leaving 8 bases between the germline ends. The CDR3 here is CASSLPSAEAFF. In DNA form, the CDR3 reads TGTGCCAGCAGTTTGCCATCAGCTGAAGCTTTCTTT.

There are many counts of this clonotype. The chain combines TRBV27 with TRBJ2-5, with D perhaps TRBD1 (8 bases). CDR1 and CDR2 from the germline V gene are MNHEY and SMNVEV (reference sequence). Between the trimmed V and J ends, which lost 5 bases and 5 bases, there was a span of 21 bases. This CDR3 contains 16 residues. The CDR3 DNA sequence: TGTGCCAGCAGTCCCCGTACAGGGGGGGAGTGGGAGACCCAGTACTTC. Translation: CASSPRTGGEWETQYF.

This clonotype was seen ten or more times. V and J are TRBV27 and TRBJ2-7, with D maybe TRBD1 (6 bases). CDR1 is MNHEY, CDR2 SMNVEV, per germline (reference sequence). This CDR3 spans 13 amino acids. V was clipped by 3 bases and J by 2 bases, with 8 bases between them. The CDR3: CASSFEGAYEQYF. Here the CDR3 DNA reads TGTGCCAGCAGTTTCGAGGGGGCCTACGAGCAGTACTTC.

This clonotype has just a few counts. The V and J genes are TRBV6-2 or TRBV6-3 and TRBJ1-1; no definite D call. Germline V lookup: CDR1 MNHEY, CDR2 SVGEGT. CDR3 length: 12 residues. The V gene lost 6 bases and the J gene lost 6 bases, with 11 bases spanning the gap. The chain's CDR3 is CASSLTIAEAFF. Written as DNA, the CDR3 is TGTGCCAGCAGCTTAACTATCGCTGAAGCTTTCTTT.

V is TRBV20-1 and J is TRBJ2-3; D is unclear. Trimming removed 3 bases from V and 5 bases from J, with 6 bases in between. Germline CDR1 and CDR2: DFQATT and SNEGSKA (reference sequence). The CDR3 is made up of 11 amino acids. CDR3 residues: CSASREDTQYF. The CDR3 DNA reads TGCAGTGCTAGTAGGGAAGATACGCAGTATTTT.

The V call is TRBV2, the J call TRBJ2-3, with D tentatively TRBD1 or TRBD2 (6 bases each). This CDR3 is built from 15 residues. V was pared by 7 bases and J by 4 bases, with 18 bases between. The V gene's germline CDR1 is SNHLY and CDR2 FYNNEI. The CDR3 nucleotides read TGTGCCAGCACCACCCTCGGGGGCGGGGCAGATACGCAGTATTTT. Amino acid sequence: CASTTLGGGADTQYF.

This clonotype has just a few counts. The CDR3 nucleotides read TGTGCCAGCAGCCCAATTACCGCGACTAGCGGTGCCGGGGAGCTGTTTTTT. It translates to CASSPITATSGAGELFF. The chain recombines TRBV5-5 with TRBJ2-2; the match to TRBD2 covers 9 bases. The CDR3 is made up of 17 amino acids. Trimming removed 4 bases from V and 6 bases from J; junction bases left unmatched: 13. Germline CDR1 SGHKS, CDR2 YYEKEE (reference sequence). The full variable domain, completed using reference TRBV5-5 and TRBJ2-2, is DAGVTQSPTHLIKTRGQQVTLRCSPISGHKSVSWYQQVLGQGPQFIFQYYEKEERGRGNFPDRFSARQFPNYSSELNVNALLLGDSALYLCASSPITATSGAGELFFGEGSRLTVL.

This chain uses TRBV9 with TRBJ2-1; 13 positions agree with TRBD2. The CDR3 is 15 residues long. The J segment lost 7 bases and the V segment lost 0 bases, leaving 1 base of the junction unmatched. CDR1 SGDLS and CDR2 YYNGEE come from the germline V gene. CDR3 bases: TGTGCCAGCAGCGTAGGGGGACTAGCGGGAAATGAGCAGTTCTTC. The encoded protein is CASSVGGLAGNEQFF.

This clonotype was detected only a few times. The chain joins TRBV7-9 to TRBJ2-1, with 7 bases fitting TRBD2. Germline V gene data show CDR1 as SEHNR and CDR2 as FQNEAQ (reference sequence). This CDR3 is built from 16 residues. J lost 7 bases, V lost 0 bases, and 9 bases had no gene match. The CDR3: CASSLAGAGELNEQFF. The CDR3 bases are TGTGCCAGCAGCTTAGCAGGTGCGGGAGAGTTGAATGAGCAGTTCTTC.

V and J are TRBV12-3 or TRBV12-4 and TRBJ2-3, with 7 bases that match TRBD2. Trimming took 0 bases from V and 6 from J; bases not matched to a gene: 12. The CDR3 runs to 17 residues. The chain's CDR3 is CASSLASRRGTEDTQYF. The CDR3 DNA follows: TGTGCCAGCAGTTTAGCGTCGAGGCGGGGGACGGAGGATACGCAGTATTTT.

This clonotype was picked up many times. The chain links TRBV7-8 to TRBJ2-5; 7 bases map to TRBD2. The CDR3 runs to 15 residues. The trim removed 5 bases at V and 3 bases at J, leaving 9 bases unmatched. CDR1 is SGHVS, CDR2 FQNEAQ, per germline. CDR3 sequence: CASSLVGGGEETQYF. CDR3 bases: TGTGCCAGCAGCCTAGTAGGCGGGGGAGAAGAGACCCAGTACTTC.

This clonotype appeared many times. The V call is TRBV7-2, the J call TRBJ1-1, with D perhaps matching TRBD1 (5 bases). V lost 2 bases to trimming and J lost 3 bases, with 10 bases between them. CDR3 length: 14 residues. CDR1 and CDR2 from the germline V gene are SGHTA and FQGNSA. CDR3 DNA sequence: TGTGCCAGCAGCTTACGTGGGACTGACACTGAAGCTTTCTTT. Its translation is CASSLRGTDTEAFF.

At least ten counts were recorded for this clonotype. This rearrangement joins TRBV27 to TRBJ2-3; TRBD2 matches at 8 bases. Per the germline V gene, CDR1 is MNHEY and CDR2 is SMNVEV (reference sequence). The V gene end was trimmed by 6 bases and the J gene end by 5 bases; junction bases not matched to a gene: 4. The CDR3 sequence is 13 residues long. The CDR3 loop reads CASSGTSRDTQYF. CDR3 nucleotides: TGTGCCAGCAGCGGGACTAGTCGAGATACGCAGTATTTT.

This clonotype was observed a few times. The rearrangement joins TRBV2 to TRBJ2-7; 8 bases line up with TRBD2. The V segment lost 2 bases and the J segment 5 bases; nucleotides outside the gene matches: 5. Germline V gene lookup returns CDR1 SNHLY and CDR2 FYNNEI. The CDR3 extends over 14 amino acids. CDR3 in DNA: TGTGCCAGCAGTGAAAGGACTAGCCCCCACGAGCAGTACTTC. Translation: CASSERTSPHEQYF.

Many counts were recorded for this clonotype. The chain carries TRBV7-9 and TRBJ2-5; no clear D gene. Germline-derived CDR1 and CDR2 are SEHNR and FQNEAQ (reference sequence). Trimming stripped 5 bases from V and 2 bases from J, with 15 bases between. The CDR3 is 15 residues long. CDR3 region: CASSASKGPQETQYF. CDR3 in DNA: TGTGCCAGCAGCGCGAGCAAGGGCCCGCAAGAGACCCAGTACTTC.

In this sample, this clonotype turned up a few times. The chain combines TRBV7-2 with TRBJ2-3; tentative D call: TRBD2 (6 bases). Germline V lookup: CDR1 SGHTA, CDR2 FQGNSA. The CDR3 runs 16 residues. The V end lost 8 bases, the J end lost 6 bases, and 24 bases lay between the germline ends. The CDR3 loop is CASGTIGGGPRDTQYF. Written as DNA, the CDR3 is TGTGCCAGCGGTACCATCGGAGGAGGGCCGCGGGATACGCAGTATTTT.

The sample holds a few counts of this clonotype. The chain carries TRBV15 and TRBJ2-1; 10 bases line up with TRBD2. CDR1 is LNHNV and CDR2 is YYDKDF in the germline V gene (reference sequence). The CDR3 spans 15 residues. J was trimmed by 9 bases and V by 9 bases; bases with no gene match: 14. CDR3 in DNA: TGTGCCACAGCGGGAGGGACTTTTCGGCGCGCTGAGCAGTTCTTC. Its translation is CATAGGTFRRAEQFF.

This clonotype has at least ten counts. V and J are TRBV2 and TRBJ1-1, with D unclear. Germline lookup yields CDR1 SNHLY and CDR2 FYNNEI. The CDR3 is 12 amino acids. Trimming took off 4 bases at V and 5 bases at J, with 8 bases between the two ends. The CDR3 bases are TGTGCCAGCAGTGTAGGAGTTACTGAAGCTTTCTTT. This sequence encodes CASSVGVTEAFF.

The chain joins TRBV20-1 to TRBJ1-1; 7 bases fit TRBD1. In germline, CDR1 is DFQATT, CDR2 SNEGSKA (reference sequence). Trimming took 3 bases from V and 0 from J; bases not matched to a gene: 10. CDR3 length: 16 amino acids. The CDR3 loop reads CSASPWDSSMNTEAFF. DNA of the CDR3: TGCAGTGCTAGCCCTTGGGACAGCAGTATGAACACTGAAGCTTTCTTT.

The chain carries TRBV29-1 and TRBJ2-6; D gene ambiguous. This CDR3 comprises 16 residues. The V gene's germline CDR1 is SQVTM and CDR2 ANQGSEA. Trimming removed 4 bases at V and 0 bases at J, with 13 bases between. The CDR3 sequence is CSVGVSTLSGANVLTF. The CDR3 DNA sequence: TGCAGCGTTGGGGTCAGTACCCTCTCTGGGGCCAACGTCCTGACTTTC.